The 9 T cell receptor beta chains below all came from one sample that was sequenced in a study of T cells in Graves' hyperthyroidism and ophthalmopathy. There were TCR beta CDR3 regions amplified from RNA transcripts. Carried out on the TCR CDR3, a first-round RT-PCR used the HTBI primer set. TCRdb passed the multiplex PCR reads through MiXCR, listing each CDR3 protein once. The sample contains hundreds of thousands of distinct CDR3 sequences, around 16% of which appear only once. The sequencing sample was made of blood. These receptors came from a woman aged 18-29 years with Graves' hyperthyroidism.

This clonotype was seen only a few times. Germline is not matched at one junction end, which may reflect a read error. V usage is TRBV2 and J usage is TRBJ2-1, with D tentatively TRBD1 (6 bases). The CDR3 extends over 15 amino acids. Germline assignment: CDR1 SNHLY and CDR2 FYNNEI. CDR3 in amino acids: CTSSERVDRYNGQFF. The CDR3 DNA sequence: TGTACCAGCAGTGAAAGGGTGGACAGATACAATGGGCAGTTCTTC.

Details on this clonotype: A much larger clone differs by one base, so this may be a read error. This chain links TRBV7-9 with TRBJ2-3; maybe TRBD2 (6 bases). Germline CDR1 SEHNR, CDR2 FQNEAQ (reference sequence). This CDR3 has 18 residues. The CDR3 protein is CASSLGPFGGDLTDTRYF. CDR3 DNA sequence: TGTGCCAGCAGCTTAGGCCCCTTTGGCGGGGATCTCACAGATACGCGGTATTTT.

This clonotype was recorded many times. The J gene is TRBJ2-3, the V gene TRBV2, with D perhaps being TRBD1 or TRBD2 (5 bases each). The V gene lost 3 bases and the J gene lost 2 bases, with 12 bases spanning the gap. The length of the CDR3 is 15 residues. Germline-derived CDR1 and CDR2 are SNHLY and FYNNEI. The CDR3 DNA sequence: TGTGCCAGCAGTGATTCGGGACGGATCACAGATACGCAGTATTTT. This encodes CASSDSGRITDTQYF.

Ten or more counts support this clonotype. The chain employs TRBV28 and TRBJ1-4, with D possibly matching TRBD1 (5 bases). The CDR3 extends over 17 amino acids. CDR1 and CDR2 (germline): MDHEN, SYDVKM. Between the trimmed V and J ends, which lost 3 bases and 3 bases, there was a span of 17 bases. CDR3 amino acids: CASSFSQGGRSNEKLFF. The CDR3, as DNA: TGTGCCAGCAGTTTCTCCCAGGGCGGGAGGTCTAATGAAAAACTGTTTTTT.

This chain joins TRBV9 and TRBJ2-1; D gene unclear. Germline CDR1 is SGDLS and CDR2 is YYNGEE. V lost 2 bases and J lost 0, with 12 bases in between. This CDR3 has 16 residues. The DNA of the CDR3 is TGTGCCAGCAGCGTGGGTGGAGAGGTCTCCTACAATGAGCAGTTCTTC. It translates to CASSVGGEVSYNEQFF.

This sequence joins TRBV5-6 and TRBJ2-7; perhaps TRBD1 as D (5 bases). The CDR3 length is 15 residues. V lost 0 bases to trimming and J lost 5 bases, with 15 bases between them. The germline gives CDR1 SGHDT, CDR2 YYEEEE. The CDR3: CASSLEWGVQNEQYF. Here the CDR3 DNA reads TGTGCCAGCAGCTTGGAGTGGGGCGTCCAGAACGAGCAGTACTTC.

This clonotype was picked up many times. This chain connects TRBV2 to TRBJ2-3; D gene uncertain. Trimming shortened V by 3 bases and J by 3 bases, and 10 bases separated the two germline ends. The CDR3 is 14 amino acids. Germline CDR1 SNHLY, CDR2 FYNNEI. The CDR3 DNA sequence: TGTGCCAGCAGTGATCCTCGTGGGACAGATACGCAGTATTTT. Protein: CASSDPRGTDTQYF. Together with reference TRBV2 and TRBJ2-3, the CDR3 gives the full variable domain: EPEVTQTPSHQVTQMGQEVILRCVPISNHLYFYWYRQILGQKVEFLVSFYNNEISEKSEIFDDQFSVERPDGSNFTLKIRSTKLEDSAMYFCASSDPRGTDTQYFGPGTRLTVL.

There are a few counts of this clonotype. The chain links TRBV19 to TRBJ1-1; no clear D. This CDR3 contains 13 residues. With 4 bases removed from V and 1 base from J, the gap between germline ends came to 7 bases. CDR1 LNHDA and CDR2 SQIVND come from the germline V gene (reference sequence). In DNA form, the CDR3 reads TGTGCCAGTAGTACCTCCGGGAACACTGAAGCTTTCTTT. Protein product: CASSTSGNTEAFF. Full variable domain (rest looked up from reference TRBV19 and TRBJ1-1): DGGITQSPKYLFRKEGQNVTLSCEQNLNHDAMYWYRQDPGQGLRLIYYSQIVNDFQKGDIAEGYSVSREKKESFPLTVTSAQKNPTAFYLCASSTSGNTEAFFGQGTRLTVV.

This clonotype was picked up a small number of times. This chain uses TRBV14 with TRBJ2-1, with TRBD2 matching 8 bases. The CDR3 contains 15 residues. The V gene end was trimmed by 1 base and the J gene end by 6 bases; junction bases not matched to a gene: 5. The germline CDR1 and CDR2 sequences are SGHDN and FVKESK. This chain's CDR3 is CASSQVGSGANEQFF. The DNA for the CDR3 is TGTGCCAGCAGCCAAGTGGGTAGCGGGGCCAATGAGCAGTTCTTC.